This TCR beta chain originates from a study of blood T cell repertoires in COVID-19. V lost 7 bases and J lost 8; bases outside the gene matches: 17. Germline assignment: CDR1 LNHDA and CDR2 SQIVND (reference sequence). CDR3 length equals 16 residues. Here immunoSEQ multiplex PCR was the method, and the copy in TCRdb shows in-frame clones only, minus some. This table holds a few hundred thousand clones, roughly nine tenths found once. Sequencing was carried out using PBMCs or T cells enriched from blood (not recorded which). This clonotype originated in a woman in her twenties or thirties who had recovered from COVID-19. The genes are TRBV19 and TRBJ2-3; 8 nucleotides agree with TRBD1. CDR3 amino acids: CASTPRAGGQIGTQYF. CDR3 sequence (DNA): TGTGCCAGTACCCCCCGGGCAGGGGGCCAGATTGGTACGCAGTATTTT.